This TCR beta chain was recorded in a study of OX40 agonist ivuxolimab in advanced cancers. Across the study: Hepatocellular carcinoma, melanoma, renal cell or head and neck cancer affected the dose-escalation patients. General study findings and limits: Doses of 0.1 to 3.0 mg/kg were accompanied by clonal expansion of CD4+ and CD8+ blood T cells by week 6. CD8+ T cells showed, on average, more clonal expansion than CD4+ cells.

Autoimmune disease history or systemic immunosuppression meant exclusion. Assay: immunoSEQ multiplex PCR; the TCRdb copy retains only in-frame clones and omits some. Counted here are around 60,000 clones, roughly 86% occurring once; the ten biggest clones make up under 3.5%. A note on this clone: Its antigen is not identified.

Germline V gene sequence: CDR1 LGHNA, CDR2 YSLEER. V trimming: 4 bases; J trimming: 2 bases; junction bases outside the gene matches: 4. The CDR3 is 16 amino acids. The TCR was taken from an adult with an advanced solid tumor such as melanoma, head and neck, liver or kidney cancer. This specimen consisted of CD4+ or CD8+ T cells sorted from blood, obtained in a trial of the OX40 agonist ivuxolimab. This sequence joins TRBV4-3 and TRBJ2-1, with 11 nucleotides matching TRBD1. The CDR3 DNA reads TGCGCCAGCAGCCCAAGGGACAGGGGGGCCTACAATGAGCAGTTCTTC. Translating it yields CASSPRDRGAYNEQFF.